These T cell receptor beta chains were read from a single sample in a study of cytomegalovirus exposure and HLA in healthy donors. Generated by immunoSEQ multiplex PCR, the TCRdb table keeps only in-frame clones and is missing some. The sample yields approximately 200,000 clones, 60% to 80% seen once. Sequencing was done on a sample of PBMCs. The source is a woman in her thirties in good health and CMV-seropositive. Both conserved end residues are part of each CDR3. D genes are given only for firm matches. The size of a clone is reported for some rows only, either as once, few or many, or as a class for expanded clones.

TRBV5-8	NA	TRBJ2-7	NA	CASGQGWAYEQYF	TGTGCCAGCGGCCAGGGGTGGGCCTACGAGCAGTACTTC
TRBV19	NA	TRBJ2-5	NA	CASRGRGVETQYF	TGTGCCAGTAGAGGCAGGGGGGTAGAGACCCAGTACTTC
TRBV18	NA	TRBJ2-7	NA	CASSPNPGSVYEQYF	TGTGCCAGCTCACCAAATCCGGGGAGCGTCTACGAGCAGTACTTC
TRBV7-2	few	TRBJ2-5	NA	CASSLVGTETQYF	TGTGCCAGCAGCTTAGTCGGTACGGAGACCCAGTACTTC
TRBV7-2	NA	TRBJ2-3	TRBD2	CASSPGTNSDTQYF	TGTGCCAGCAGCCCAGGGACTAATTCAGATACGCAGTATTTT
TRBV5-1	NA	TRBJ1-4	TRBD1	CASSSLGQPNEKLFF	TGCGCCAGCAGCTCGCTGGGACAGCCTAATGAAAAACTGTTTTTT
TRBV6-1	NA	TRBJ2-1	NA	CASSEAVEGVPNEQFF	TGTGCCAGCAGTGAAGCTGTAGAGGGGGTCCCCAATGAGCAGTTCTTC
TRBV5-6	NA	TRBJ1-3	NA	CASSSPGGVVNTIYF	TGTGCCAGCAGCTCACCCGGGGGGGTAGTGAACACCATATATTTT
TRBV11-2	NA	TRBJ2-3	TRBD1	CASSTRRGQLTDTQYF	TGTGCCAGCAGCACCCGCCGGGGACAGCTCACAGATACGCAGTATTTT
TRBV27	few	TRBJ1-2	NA	CASSSTGIYGYTF	TGTGCCAGCAGCTCTACAGGGATCTATGGCTACACCTTC
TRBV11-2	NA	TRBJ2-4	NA	CASSSAVANENIQYF	TGTGCCAGCAGCTCCGCAGTAGCGAACGAAAACATTCAGTACTTC
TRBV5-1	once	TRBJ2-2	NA	CASSRTGEWAGELFF	TGCGCCAGCAGCCGGACGGGGGAGTGGGCCGGGGAGCTGTTTTTT
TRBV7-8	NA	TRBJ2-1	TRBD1	CASSLASGQGASYNEQFF	TGTGCCAGCAGCTTAGCGTCAGGACAGGGGGCATCGTACAATGAGCAGTTCTTC
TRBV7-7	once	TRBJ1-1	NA	CARSLAQGSEAFF	TGTGCTAGAAGCTTAGCTCAGGGCTCGGAAGCTTTCTTT
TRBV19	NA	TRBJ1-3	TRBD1	CASRPRRQGADGNTIYF	TGTGCCAGTAGGCCCCGTCGACAGGGGGCAGATGGAAACACCATATATTTT
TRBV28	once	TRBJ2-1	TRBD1	CASSRDRGANEQFF	TGTGCCAGCAGCCGGGACAGGGGAGCCAATGAGCAGTTCTTC
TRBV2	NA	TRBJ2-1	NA	CASSGLAMKFF	TGTGCCAGCAGTGGACTTGCGATGAAGTTCTTC
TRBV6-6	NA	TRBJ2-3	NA	CASARSGTDTQYF	TGTGCCAGCGCCCGGAGTGGGACAGATACGCAGTATTTT
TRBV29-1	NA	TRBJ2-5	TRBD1	CSVDLDRGEGETQYF	TGCAGCGTAGACCTCGACAGGGGGGAAGGGGAGACCCAGTACTTC
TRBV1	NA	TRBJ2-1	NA	CTSSQETGASYNEQFF	TGCACCAGCAGCCAAGAGACAGGGGCCTCCTACAATGAGCAGTTCTTC
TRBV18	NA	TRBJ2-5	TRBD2	CASSPGLVQETQYF	TGTGCCAGCTCACCCGGACTAGTCCAAGAGACCCAGTACTTC
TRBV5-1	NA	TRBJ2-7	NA	CASSFGQSSYEQYF	TGCGCCAGCAGCTTTGGACAAAGTTCCTACGAGCAGTACTTC
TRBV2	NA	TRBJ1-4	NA	CASRGGAQEKLFF	TGTGCCAGCAGGGGGGGGGCCCAGGAAAAACTGTTTTTT
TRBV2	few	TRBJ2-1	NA	CASSERELGNEQFF	TGTGCCAGCAGTGAACGGGAGCTGGGGAATGAGCAGTTCTTC
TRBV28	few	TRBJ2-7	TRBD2	CASTRGGAAYEQYF	TGTGCCAGCACCCGGGGGGGGGCCGCCTACGAGCAGTACTTC
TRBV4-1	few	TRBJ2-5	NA	CASSQGGNQETQYF	TGCGCCAGCAGCCAAGGCGGGAACCAAGAGACCCAGTACTTC
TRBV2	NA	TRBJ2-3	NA	CASSRDGGTDTQYF	TGTGCCAGCAGTCGTGACGGGGGCACAGATACGCAGTATTTT
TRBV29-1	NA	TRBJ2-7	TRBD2	CSVAPGGSYEQYF	TGCAGCGTTGCCCCGGGAGGCTCCTACGAGCAGTACTTC
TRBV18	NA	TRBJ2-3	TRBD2	CASSPPGGRNTDTQYF	TGTGCCAGCTCACCCCCTGGCGGGAGAAATACAGATACGCAGTATTTT
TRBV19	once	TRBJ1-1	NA	CASSIRPLNTEAFF	TGTGCCAGTAGTATCAGGCCCTTGAACACTGAAGCTTTCTTT
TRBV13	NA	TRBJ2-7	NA	CASSLAGSRLEQYF	TGTGCCAGCAGCTTGGCCGGGTCCCGTCTCGAGCAGTACTTC
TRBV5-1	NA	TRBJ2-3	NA	CASSSGGSTSTDTQYF	TGCGCCAGCAGCTCTGGAGGCAGCACTAGCACAGATACGCAGTATTTT
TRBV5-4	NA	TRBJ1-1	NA	CASRSLRGMKTEAFF	TGTGCCAGCAGATCGCTCCGGGGGATGAAGACTGAAGCTTTCTTT
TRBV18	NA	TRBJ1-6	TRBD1	CASSPGGQGSPLHF	TGTGCCAGCTCACCCGGGGGACAGGGTTCACCCCTCCACTTT
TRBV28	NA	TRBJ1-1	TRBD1	CASSDTGGWTEAFF	TGTGCCAGCAGTGACACAGGGGGTTGGACTGAAGCTTTCTTT
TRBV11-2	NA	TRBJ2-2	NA	CASSTLRGDGELFF	TGTGCCAGCAGCACGCTCAGAGGAGACGGGGAGCTGTTTTTT
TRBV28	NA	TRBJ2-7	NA	CASTPLGSTPYEQYF	TGTGCCAGCACCCCTCTAGGGAGCACCCCCTACGAGCAGTACTTC
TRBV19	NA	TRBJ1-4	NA	CASTPGLFNEKLFF	TGTGCCAGTACCCCGGGACTGTTTAATGAAAAACTGTTTTTT
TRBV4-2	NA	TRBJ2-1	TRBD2	CASSQRPGLTFF	TGTGCCAGCAGCCAGAGACCGGGACTAACGTTCTTC
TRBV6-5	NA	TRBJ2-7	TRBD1	CASSYRGPLHYEQYF	TGTGCCAGCAGTTACAGGGGGCCGCTTCACTACGAGCAGTACTTC
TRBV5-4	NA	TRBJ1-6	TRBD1	CASSPTGGYNSPLHF	TGTGCCAGCAGCCCAACAGGGGGCTATAATTCACCCCTCCACTTT